This is a list of T cell receptor beta chains from one sample in a study of T cell responses to AZD1222 COVID-19 vaccine. Clones were sequenced by immunoSEQ multiplex PCR, and TCRdb holds only the in-frame ones, with some missing. The sample consists of around 110,000 clones, 85% to 95% of them appearing once. The sample was peripheral blood, taken on day 0 of AZD1222 vaccination. Receptor source: an adult in good health. Each CDR3 is given with its conserved first and last residue. The D gene is left open where the match is weak. Clone size, where shown, is once, few, many, or a class for clones that have expanded.

v_gene	abundance	j_gene	d_gene	CDR3nt	CDR3aa
TRBV27	-	TRBJ2-6	-	TGTGCCAGCAGTTTATACTCTACCGGTTCTGGGGCCAACGTCCTGACTTTC	CASSLYSTGSGANVLTF
TRBV7-9	-	TRBJ1-5	-	TGTGCCAGCAGCGCCTCAGGGGAAGGAAATCAGCCCCAGCATTTT	CASSASGEGNQPQHF
TRBV28	-	TRBJ2-1	-	TGTGCCAGCAGTTTGGTGGGCGGGAACAATGAGCAGTTCTTC	CASSLVGGNNEQFF
TRBV5-1	-	TRBJ1-1	-	TGCGCCAGCAGCTTGCCACAGACCTCGGGGACTGAAGCTTTCTTT	CASSLPQTSGTEAFF
TRBV25-1	-	TRBJ2-7	-	TGTGCCAGCAGTGGACGGACTATCCACGAGCAGTACTTC	CASSGRTIHEQYF
TRBV7-9	-	TRBJ1-5	-	TGTGCCAGCAGCTTATTAATCGATCAGCCCCAGCATTTT	CASSLLIDQPQHF
TRBV13	-	TRBJ1-2	TRBD1	TGTGCCAGCAGCTTAAGGACAGGGGTTTCTGGCTACACCTTC	CASSLRTGVSGYTF
TRBV19	-	TRBJ1-2	-	TGTGCCAGTAGTATAGATCTCGACAGCCTACAACTTTCTAACTATGGCTACACCTTC	CASSIDLDSLQLSNYGYTF
TRBV15	-	TRBJ2-1	-	TGTGCCACAACCCTGGGGGAGATGGACTACAATGAGCAGTTCTTC	CATTLGEMDYNEQFF
TRBV9	-	TRBJ2-5	-	TGTGCCAGCAGCGTAGGTAGATGGTCCGAGACCCAGTACTTC	CASSVGRWSETQYF
TRBV15	-	TRBJ1-6	-	TGTGCCACCAGCAGAGATTATGAGAATTCACCCCTCCACTTT	CATSRDYENSPLHF
TRBV27	-	TRBJ2-1	-	TGTGCCAGTTGTAGGGCGGGTGAGCAGTTCTTC	CASCRAGEQFF
TRBV9	-	TRBJ2-1	-	TGTGCCAGCAGCGTAGAAGAGAATGAGCAGTTCTTC	CASSVEENEQFF
TRBV5-6	once	TRBJ1-3	TRBD1	TGTGCCAGCAATAGACAGGGACAGGGGAACTCTGGAAACACCATATATTTT	CASNRQGQGNSGNTIYF
TRBV27	-	TRBJ2-7	TRBD2	TGTGCCAGCAGTTTATCGAGGACTAGCGGCCCCTACGAGCAGTACTTC	CASSLSRTSGPYEQYF
TRBV5-1	-	TRBJ2-5	TRBD1	TGCGCCAGCAGCTGGGACAGGCGAGAGACCCAGTACTTC	CASSWDRRETQYF
TRBV7-9	once	TRBJ1-1	TRBD1	TGTGCCAGCAGCCCCGGACAGGGAGGTAACACTGAAGCTTTCTTT	CASSPGQGGNTEAFF
TRBV7-8	-	TRBJ1-5	-	TGTGCCAGCAGCCCCACCGGGAACCATAACCAGCCCCAGCATTTT	CASSPTGNHNQPQHF
TRBV28	-	TRBJ2-2	-	TGTGCCAGCAGCCTGTGGGGGAACACCGGGGAGCTGTTTTTT	CASSLWGNTGELFF
TRBV7-9	-	TRBJ2-5	TRBD1	TGTGCCAGCCTCCATACCCCAACTCGGTATATACAGGGGGCAGAGACCCAGTACTTC	CASLHTPTRYIQGAETQYF
TRBV27	-	TRBJ1-1	-	TGTGCCAGCAGTTTATGGGGAACGGGCACTGAAGCTTTCTTT	CASSLWGTGTEAFF
TRBV7-3	-	TRBJ2-1	-	TGTGCCAGCAGCTCCGGAGACACCTACAATGAGCAGTTCTTC	CASSSGDTYNEQFF
TRBV9	-	TRBJ1-1	TRBD1	TGTGCCAGCAGCCCCGCAGGGGGCCTTTACACTGAAGCTTTCTTT	CASSPAGGLYTEAFF
TRBV4-1	-	TRBJ2-3	TRBD2	TGCGCCAGCAGCCAAGAGACGGGAGCGGGACGCACAGATACGCAGTATTTT	CASSQETGAGRTDTQYF
TRBV18	-	TRBJ1-3	TRBD1	TGTGCCAGCTCACAAACCGGAGGGGGCCAAAACACCATATATTTT	CASSQTGGGQNTIYF
TRBV2	-	TRBJ1-3	TRBD1	TGTGCCAGCAGTGAGGTGACAGGGAGAGGAAACACCATATATTTT	CASSEVTGRGNTIYF
TRBV19	-	TRBJ2-7	-	TGTGCCAGTAGTCATACGGTCGGCTACGAGCAGTACTTC	CASSHTVGYEQYF
TRBV3-1/TRBV3-2	-	TRBJ1-3	-	TGTGCCAGCAGCCTATCGGCACAGGACTCTGGAAACACCATATATTTT	CASSLSAQDSGNTIYF
TRBV20-1	-	TRBJ1-2	-	TGCAGCGGCCCCGCGGGCTATGGCTACACCTTC	CSGPAGYGYTF
TRBV19	-	TRBJ1-4	-	TGTGCCAGTAGCCGGTATGGCGAGGGGCTCGGGAATGAAAAACTGTTTTTT	CASSRYGEGLGNEKLFF
TRBV10-1	few	TRBJ2-7	TRBD1	TGCGCCAGCAGTGTCCCCTCCAACAGGGGGCTGGAAGAGCAGTACTTC	CASSVPSNRGLEEQYF
TRBV4-1	-	TRBJ1-2	TRBD1	TGCGCCAGCAGCCAAGAAGGCAGGGGGCAATATGGCTACACCTTC	CASSQEGRGQYGYTF
TRBV6-6	-	TRBJ1-4	-	TGTGCCAGCAGTCAACCTGGGGGGGGGACAACTAATGAAAAACTGTTTTTT	CASSQPGGGTTNEKLFF
TRBV7-9	-	TRBJ2-7	TRBD2	TGTGCCAGCACCCTAGGGGCCGGACTAGCGGGAGGCGAGCAGTACTTC	CASTLGAGLAGGEQYF
TRBV12-3/TRBV12-4	once	TRBJ2-7	-	TGTGCCAGCAGTCAGTCAATAGGCTACGAGCAGTACTTC	CASSQSIGYEQYF
TRBV4-1	few	TRBJ2-7	-	TGCGCCAGCAGCCAAGATGGAGGCGGTACCTACGAGCAGTACTTC	CASSQDGGGTYEQYF
TRBV30	-	TRBJ2-1	-	TGTGCCACGCACCGATGGGGCAGCCTATACAATGAGCAGTTCTTC	CATHRWGSLYNEQFF
TRBV28	-	TRBJ1-5	-	TGTGCCAGCACGGCCTTGGATTTGACAGCCTATAGCAATCAGCCCCAGCATTTT	CASTALDLTAYSNQPQHF
TRBV5-1	-	TRBJ2-7	-	TGCGCCAGCACCCCGGACAGCGAGCGCTACGAGCAGTACTTC	CASTPDSERYEQYF
TRBV5-1	-	TRBJ2-2	-	TGCGCCAGCAGACTGGACAGAAACACCGGGGAGCTGTTTTTT	CASRLDRNTGELFF
TRBV6-5	-	TRBJ2-3	-	TGTGCCAGCAGTTACAAGGGACTAGATACGCAGTATTTT	CASSYKGLDTQYF
TRBV19	-	TRBJ2-1	-	TGTGCCAGTAGTATCGCCAGGTACAATGAGCAGTTCTTC	CASSIARYNEQFF
TRBV19	-	TRBJ1-1	TRBD1	TGTGCCAGTACTCCCAGGGACAGGGTCTCTGAAGCTTTCTTT	CASTPRDRVSEAFF
TRBV7-8	-	TRBJ1-4	-	TGTGCCAGCAGCTTAGGGCTGATGCTTGGGGAAAAACTGTTTTTT	CASSLGLMLGEKLFF
TRBV11-3	-	TRBJ2-5	TRBD2	TGTGCCAGCAGCAATAGAGTGGGGGGGAATCAAGAGACCCAGTACTTC	CASSNRVGGNQETQYF
TRBV25-1	-	TRBJ1-6	-	TGTGCCAGCAGTGAAACCCATAACAGGGTCATTGGCTCACCCCTCCACTTT	CASSETHNRVIGSPLHF
TRBV7-9	-	TRBJ1-5	-	TGTGCCAGCAGCTTCGGGGACCCCAATCAGCCCCAGCATTTT	CASSFGDPNQPQHF
TRBV18	-	TRBJ1-2	-	TGTGCCAGCTCACGAGAGAGACTTACCTATGGCTACACCTTC	CASSRERLTYGYTF
TRBV3-1/TRBV3-2	-	TRBJ1-4	-	TGTGCCAGCAGCCAAGCCTCACCGGACGGGAATGAAAAACTGTTTTTT	CASSQASPDGNEKLFF
TRBV28	-	TRBJ1-4	-	TGTGCCAGCAGTTTAATCCTGTTGGACACCTTATTGGGTAATGAAAAACTGTTTTTT	CASSLILLDTLLGNEKLFF